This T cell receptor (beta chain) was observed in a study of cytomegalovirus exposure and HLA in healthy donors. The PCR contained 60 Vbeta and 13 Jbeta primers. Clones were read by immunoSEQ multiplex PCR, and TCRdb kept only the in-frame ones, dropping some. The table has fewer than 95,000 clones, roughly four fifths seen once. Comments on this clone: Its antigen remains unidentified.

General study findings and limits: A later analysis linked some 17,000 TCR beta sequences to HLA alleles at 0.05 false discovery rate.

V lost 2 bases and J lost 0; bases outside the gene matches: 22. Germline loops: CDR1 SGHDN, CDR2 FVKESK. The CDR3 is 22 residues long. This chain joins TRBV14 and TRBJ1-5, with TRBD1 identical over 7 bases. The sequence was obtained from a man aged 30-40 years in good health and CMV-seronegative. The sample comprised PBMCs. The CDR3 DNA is TGTGCCAGCAGCCAAACCGGGCATAAAGCTGAAAAGGGACAGCTTAGCAATCAGCCCCAGCATTTT. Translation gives CASSQTGHKAEKGQLSNQPQHF.